This entry features one T cell receptor (beta chain) sequence. Other DNA sequences of this sample code for an identical CDR3. Assay: immunoSEQ multiplex PCR; the TCRdb copy retains only in-frame clones and omits some. The sample consists of over 250,000 clones, 75% to 90% of them appearing once. This sample is part of a study of blood T cell repertoires in COVID-19. V was shortened by 3 bases and J by 4 bases, with 9 bases between the two germline ends. This CDR3 is 13 amino acids long. Participants had their cohort set by participant-reported clinical history. Cohort 3 recovery required two negative PCRs, clearance, or symptom resolution.

Sequencing input: PBMCs or T cells enriched from blood (not recorded which). The receptor comes from a woman aged 18-29 years who had recovered from COVID-19. The chain links TRBV12-3 or TRBV12-4 to TRBJ1-1; a weak D match, TRBD1 (6 bases). CDR3 coding DNA: TGTGCCAGCAGTTTGGTACAGGGCACTGAAGCTTTCTTT. This encodes CASSLVQGTEAFF.